These T cell receptor beta chains were read from a single sample in a study of blood T cell repertoires in COVID-19. Method: immunoSEQ multiplex PCR; TCRdb's copy keeps in-frame clones and lacks some. Of fewer than 300,000 clones listed, about 87% are singletons. Sample: peripheral blood. These receptors all come from a man between 60 and 75 years old who had recovered from COVID-19. The CDR3 runs from the conserved cysteine through the conserved F or W. The order of the fields is D gene, V gene, J gene, clone size, CDR3 DNA, CDR3 protein. A D gene is named only where the DNA matches it firmly. The size field is filled for only some rows; it gives once, few, many or a size class.

TRBD1	TRBV5-1	TRBJ1-6	NA	TGCGCCAGCAGCTTGGCCGTATCAGGGGGCGCGAGGAATTCACCCCTCCACTTT	CASSLAVSGGARNSPLHF
NA	TRBV7-9	TRBJ2-1	NA	TGTGCCAGCAGCCCTAATGTCCTGACCTACAATGAGCAGTTCTTC	CASSPNVLTYNEQFF
TRBD1	TRBV7-3	TRBJ2-3	NA	TGTGCCAGCAGCTTAGCGGGGGACAGGGACCACCTTTGGGATACGCAGTATTTT	CASSLAGDRDHLWDTQYF
NA	TRBV9	TRBJ1-5	few	TGTGCCAGCAGCGTAGGTGGCAGGCAGCCCCAGCATTTT	CASSVGGRQPQHF
TRBD1	TRBV19	TRBJ1-2	NA	TGTGCCAGTAGTATGGGGACAGGGGGCGAAAGATATGGCTACACCTTC	CASSMGTGGERYGYTF
NA	TRBV5-6	TRBJ2-3	NA	TGTGCCAGCAGCGCCCTGGACTATACGCAGTATTTT	CASSALDYTQYF
NA	TRBV2	TRBJ2-5	NA	TGTGCCAGCAGTCCAAGGGGGGGGAGCGAGACCCAGTACTTC	CASSPRGGSETQYF
NA	TRBV4-1	TRBJ2-4	NA	TGCGCCAGCAGCCAAGACGGGATTGTAGCCAAAAACATTCAGTACTTC	CASSQDGIVAKNIQYF
TRBD1	TRBV2	TRBJ2-7	NA	TGTGCCAGCAGTGAGCATCGGGACAGGGAGCACGAGCAGTACTTC	CASSEHRDREHEQYF
NA	TRBV18	TRBJ1-5	NA	TGTGCCAGCTCTCGGGGGGCGTACAATCAGCCCCAGCATTTT	CASSRGAYNQPQHF
TRBD1	TRBV4-2	TRBJ2-5	NA	TGTGCCAGCAGCCAGTCCCCGGCGGGACAGGGAGAGACCCAGTACTTC	CASSQSPAGQGETQYF
NA	TRBV9	TRBJ2-6	NA	TGTGCCAGCAGCGTGAGACAGTCCCCAAACTCTGGGGCCAACGTCCTGACTTTC	CASSVRQSPNSGANVLTF
NA	TRBV9	TRBJ2-7	few	TGTGCCAGCAGCGTAGCAGGGCAGACCTACGAGCAGTACTTC	CASSVAGQTYEQYF
NA	TRBV6-2/TRBV6-3	TRBJ1-1	NA	TGTGCCAGCAGTTTCGGGAGAGTCGCTGAAGCTTTCTTT	CASSFGRVAEAFF
TRBD2	TRBV3-1/TRBV3-2	TRBJ2-3	NA	TGTGCCAGCAGCTCCAGGGGGGGTAGCGGGGGGGCCCCAGATACGCAGTATTTT	CASSSRGGSGGAPDTQYF